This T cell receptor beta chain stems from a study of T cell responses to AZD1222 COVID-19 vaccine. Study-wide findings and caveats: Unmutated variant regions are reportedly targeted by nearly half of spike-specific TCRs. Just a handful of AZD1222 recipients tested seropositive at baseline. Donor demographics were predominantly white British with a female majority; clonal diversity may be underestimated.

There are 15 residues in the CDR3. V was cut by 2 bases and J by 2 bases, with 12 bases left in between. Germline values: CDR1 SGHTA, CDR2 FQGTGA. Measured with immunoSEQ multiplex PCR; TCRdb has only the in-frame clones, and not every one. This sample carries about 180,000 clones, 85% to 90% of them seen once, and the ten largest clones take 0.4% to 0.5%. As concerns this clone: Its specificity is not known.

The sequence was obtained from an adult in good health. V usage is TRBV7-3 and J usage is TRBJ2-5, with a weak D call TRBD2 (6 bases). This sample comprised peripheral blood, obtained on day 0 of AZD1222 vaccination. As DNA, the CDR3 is TGTGCCAGCAGCTTATCTTCGGGAGTTCAAGAGACCCAGTACTTC. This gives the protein CASSLSSGVQETQYF.